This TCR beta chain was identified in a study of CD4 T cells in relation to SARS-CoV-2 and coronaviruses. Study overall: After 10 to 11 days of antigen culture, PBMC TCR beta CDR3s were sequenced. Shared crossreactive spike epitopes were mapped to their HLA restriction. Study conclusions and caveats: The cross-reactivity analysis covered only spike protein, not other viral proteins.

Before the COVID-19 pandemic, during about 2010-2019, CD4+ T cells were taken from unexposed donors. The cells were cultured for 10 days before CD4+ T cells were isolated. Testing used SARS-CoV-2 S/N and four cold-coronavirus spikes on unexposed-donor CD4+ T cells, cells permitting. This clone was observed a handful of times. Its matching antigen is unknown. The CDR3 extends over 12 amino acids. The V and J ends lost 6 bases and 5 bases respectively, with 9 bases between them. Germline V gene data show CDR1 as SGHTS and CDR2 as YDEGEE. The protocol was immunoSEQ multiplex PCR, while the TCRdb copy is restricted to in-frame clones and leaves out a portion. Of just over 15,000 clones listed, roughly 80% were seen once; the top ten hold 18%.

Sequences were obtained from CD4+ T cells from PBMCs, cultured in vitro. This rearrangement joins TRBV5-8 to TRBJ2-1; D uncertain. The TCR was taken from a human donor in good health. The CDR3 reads CASTRGDNEQFF. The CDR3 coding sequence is TGTGCCAGCACCCGTGGTGACAATGAGCAGTTCTTC.